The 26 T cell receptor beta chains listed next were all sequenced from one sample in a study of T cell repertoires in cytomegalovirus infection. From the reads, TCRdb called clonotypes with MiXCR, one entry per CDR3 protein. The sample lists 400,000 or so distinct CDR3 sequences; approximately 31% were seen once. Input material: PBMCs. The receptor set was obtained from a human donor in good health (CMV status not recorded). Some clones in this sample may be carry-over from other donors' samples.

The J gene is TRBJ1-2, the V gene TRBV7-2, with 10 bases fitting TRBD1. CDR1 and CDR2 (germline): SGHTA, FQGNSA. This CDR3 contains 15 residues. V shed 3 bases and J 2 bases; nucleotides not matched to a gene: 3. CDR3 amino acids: CASSFDRGLNYGYTF. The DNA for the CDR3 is TGTGCCAGCAGCTTTGACAGGGGGCTCAACTATGGCTACACCTTC.

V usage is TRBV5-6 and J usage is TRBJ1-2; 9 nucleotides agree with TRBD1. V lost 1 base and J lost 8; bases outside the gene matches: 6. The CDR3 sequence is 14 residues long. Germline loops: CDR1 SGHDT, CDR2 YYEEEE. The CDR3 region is CASSLPTGGGGYTF. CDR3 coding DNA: TGTGCCAGCAGCTTGCCTACAGGGGGCGGCGGCTACACCTTC.

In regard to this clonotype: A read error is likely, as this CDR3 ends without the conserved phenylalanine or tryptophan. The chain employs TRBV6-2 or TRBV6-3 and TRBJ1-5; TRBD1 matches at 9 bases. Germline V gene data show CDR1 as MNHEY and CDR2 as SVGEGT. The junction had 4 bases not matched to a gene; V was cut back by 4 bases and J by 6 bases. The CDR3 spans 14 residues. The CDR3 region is CASSSGQGPQPQHC. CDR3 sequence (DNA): TGTGCCAGCAGTTCCGGACAGGGGCCTCAGCCCCAGCATTGT.

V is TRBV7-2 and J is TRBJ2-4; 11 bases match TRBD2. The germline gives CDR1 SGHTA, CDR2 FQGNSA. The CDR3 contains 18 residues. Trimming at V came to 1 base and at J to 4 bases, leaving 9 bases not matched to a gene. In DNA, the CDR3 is TGTGCCAGCAGCTTAGAGGCCCTAGCGGGGGGCCGAAAAAACATTCAGTACTTC. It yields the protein CASSLEALAGGRKNIQYF.

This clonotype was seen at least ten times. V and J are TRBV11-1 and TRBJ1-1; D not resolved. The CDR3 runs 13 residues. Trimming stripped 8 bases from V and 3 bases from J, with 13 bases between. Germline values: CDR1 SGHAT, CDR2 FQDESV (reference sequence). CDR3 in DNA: TGTGCCAGCGGATGGACCGGGGACACTGAAGCTTTCTTT. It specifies CASGWTGDTEAFF.

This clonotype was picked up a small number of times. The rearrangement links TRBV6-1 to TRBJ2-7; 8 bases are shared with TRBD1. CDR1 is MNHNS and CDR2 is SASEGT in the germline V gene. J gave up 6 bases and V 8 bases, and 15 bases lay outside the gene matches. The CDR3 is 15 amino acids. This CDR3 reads CASGSLDRGSPEQYF. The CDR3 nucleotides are TGTGCCAGCGGATCCCTCGACAGGGGAAGCCCCGAGCAGTACTTC.

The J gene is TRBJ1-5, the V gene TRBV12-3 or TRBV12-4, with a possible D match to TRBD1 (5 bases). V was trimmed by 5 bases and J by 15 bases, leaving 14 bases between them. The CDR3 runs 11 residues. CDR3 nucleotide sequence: TGTGCCAGCAGTACGGGACCGGGTAGGCATTTT. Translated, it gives CASSTGPGRHF.

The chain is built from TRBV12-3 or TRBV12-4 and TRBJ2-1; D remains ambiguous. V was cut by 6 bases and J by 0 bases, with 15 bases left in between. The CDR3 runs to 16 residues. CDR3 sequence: CASRAPYVSSYNEQFF. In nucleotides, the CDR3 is TGTGCCAGCAGGGCTCCTTACGTGAGCTCCTACAATGAGCAGTTCTTC.

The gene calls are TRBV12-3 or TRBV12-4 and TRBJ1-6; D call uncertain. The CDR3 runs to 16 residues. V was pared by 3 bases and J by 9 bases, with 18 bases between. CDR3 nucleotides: TGTGCCAGCAGTTTGTTAGCCAACTCCCTAAGTTCACCCCTCCACTTT. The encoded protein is CASSLLANSLSSPLHF.

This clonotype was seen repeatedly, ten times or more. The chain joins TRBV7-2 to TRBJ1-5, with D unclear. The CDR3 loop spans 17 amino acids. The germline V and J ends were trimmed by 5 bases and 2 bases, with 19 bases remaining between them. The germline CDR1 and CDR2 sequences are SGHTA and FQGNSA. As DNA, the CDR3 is TGTGCCAGCAGCCCACGGGTGCTCCAAGGAGGCAATCAGCCCCAGCATTTT. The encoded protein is CASSPRVLQGGNQPQHF.

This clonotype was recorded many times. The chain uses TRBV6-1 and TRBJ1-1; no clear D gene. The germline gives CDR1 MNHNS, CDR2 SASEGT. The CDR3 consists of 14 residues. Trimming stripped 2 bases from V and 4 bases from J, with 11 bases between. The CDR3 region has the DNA TGTGCCAGCAGTGAACGTTTAGGGTCCACTGAAGCTTTCTTT. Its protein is CASSERLGSTEAFF.

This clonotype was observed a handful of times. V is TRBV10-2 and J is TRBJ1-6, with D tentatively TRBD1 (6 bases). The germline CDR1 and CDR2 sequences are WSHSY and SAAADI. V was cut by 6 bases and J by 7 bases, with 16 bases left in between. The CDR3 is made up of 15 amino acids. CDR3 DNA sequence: TGCGCCAGCAGGCGGGACACCAAAAACAATTCACCCCTCCACTTT. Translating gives CASRRDTKNNSPLHF.

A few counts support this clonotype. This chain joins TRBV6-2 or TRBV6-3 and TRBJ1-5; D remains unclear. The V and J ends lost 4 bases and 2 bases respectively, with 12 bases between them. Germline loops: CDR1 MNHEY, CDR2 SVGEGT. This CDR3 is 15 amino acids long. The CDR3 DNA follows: TGTGCCAGCAGTTTAGTTTCAATAGGCAATCAGCCCCAGCATTTT. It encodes CASSLVSIGNQPQHF.

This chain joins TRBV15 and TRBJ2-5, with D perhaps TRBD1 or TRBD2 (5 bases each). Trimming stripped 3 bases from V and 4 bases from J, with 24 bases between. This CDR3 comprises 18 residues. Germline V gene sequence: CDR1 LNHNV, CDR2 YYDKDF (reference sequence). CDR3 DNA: TGTGCCACCAGCAGGGGGTTACTTACGGGGACCCTCGGAGAGACCCAGTACTTC. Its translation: CATSRGLLTGTLGETQYF.

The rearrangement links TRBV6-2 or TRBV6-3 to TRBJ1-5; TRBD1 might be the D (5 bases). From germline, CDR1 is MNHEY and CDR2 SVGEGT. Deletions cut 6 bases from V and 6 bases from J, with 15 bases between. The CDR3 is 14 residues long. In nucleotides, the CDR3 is TGTGCCAGCAGGCGAGGGACGTTGGGTCAGCCCCAGCATTTT. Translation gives CASRRGTLGQPQHF.

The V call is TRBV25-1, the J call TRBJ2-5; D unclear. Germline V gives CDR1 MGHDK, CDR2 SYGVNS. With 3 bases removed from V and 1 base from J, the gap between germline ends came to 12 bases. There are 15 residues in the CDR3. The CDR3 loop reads CASSDPDGPQETQYF. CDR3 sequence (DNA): TGTGCCAGCAGTGACCCGGACGGGCCCCAAGAGACCCAGTACTTC.

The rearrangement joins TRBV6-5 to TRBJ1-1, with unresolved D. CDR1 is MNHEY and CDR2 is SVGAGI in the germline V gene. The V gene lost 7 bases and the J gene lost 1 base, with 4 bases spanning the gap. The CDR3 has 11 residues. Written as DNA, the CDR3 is TGTGCCAGCAAGAGGAACACTGAAGCTTTCTTT. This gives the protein CASKRNTEAFF.

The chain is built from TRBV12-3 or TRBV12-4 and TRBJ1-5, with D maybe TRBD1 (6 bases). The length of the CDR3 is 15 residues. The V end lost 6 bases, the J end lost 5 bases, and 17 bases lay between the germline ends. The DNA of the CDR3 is TGTGCCAGCAGCTCGGCGACAGGAACCCATCAGCCCCAGCATTTT. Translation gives CASSSATGTHQPQHF.

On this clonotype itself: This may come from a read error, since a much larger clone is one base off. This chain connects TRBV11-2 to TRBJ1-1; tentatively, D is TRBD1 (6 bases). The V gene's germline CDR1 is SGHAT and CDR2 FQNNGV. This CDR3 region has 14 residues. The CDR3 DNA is TGTGCCATCAGCTTAGTTCCAGGGGATGCTGAAGCTTTCTTT. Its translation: CAISLVPGDAEAFF.

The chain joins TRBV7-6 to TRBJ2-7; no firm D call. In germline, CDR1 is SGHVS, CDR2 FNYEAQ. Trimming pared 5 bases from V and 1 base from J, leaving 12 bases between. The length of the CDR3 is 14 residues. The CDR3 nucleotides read TGTGCCAGCAGCCTCCCCCCAGGTTCCTACGAGCAGTACTTC. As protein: CASSLPPGSYEQYF.

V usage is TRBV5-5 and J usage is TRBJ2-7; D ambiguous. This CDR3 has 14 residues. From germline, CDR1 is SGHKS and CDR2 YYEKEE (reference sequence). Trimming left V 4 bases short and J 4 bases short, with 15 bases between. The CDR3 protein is CASSPGSGLYEQYF. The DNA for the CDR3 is TGTGCCAGCAGCCCGGGTTCAGGATTATACGAGCAGTACTTC.

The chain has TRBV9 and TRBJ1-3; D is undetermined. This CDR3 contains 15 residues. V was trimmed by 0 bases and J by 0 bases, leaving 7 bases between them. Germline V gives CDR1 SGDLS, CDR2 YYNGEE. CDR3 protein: CASSVGRISGNTIYF. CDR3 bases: TGTGCCAGCAGCGTAGGACGGATCTCTGGAAACACCATATATTTT.

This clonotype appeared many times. This chain's CDR3 is CASSPGRQGKLFF. The DNA of the CDR3 is TGTGCCAGCAGTCCTGGACGCCAGGGAAAACTGTTTTTT. The chain recombines TRBV27 with TRBJ1-4; D may be TRBD1 (5 bases). V was shortened by 5 bases and J by 10 bases, with 14 bases between the two germline ends. The germline V gene encodes CDR1 MNHEY and CDR2 SMNVEV (reference sequence). The CDR3 runs to 13 residues.

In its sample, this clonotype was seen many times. Written as DNA, the CDR3 is TGTGCCAGCAGCTTGATGGGGGCGGGGAGCTCCTACGAGCAGTACTTC. Protein product: CASSLMGAGSSYEQYF. The chain employs TRBV7-8 and TRBJ2-7; D possibly matches TRBD1 or TRBD2 (6 bases each). V shed 3 bases and J shed 0 bases, with 15 bases lying between them. Germline V gene lookup returns CDR1 SGHVS and CDR2 FQNEAQ. The CDR3 has 16 amino acids.

The CDR3 here is CASSFGSVTDTQYF. CDR3 nucleotide sequence: TGTGCCAGCAGTTTCGGATCAGTCACAGATACGCAGTATTTT. This sequence joins TRBV28 and TRBJ2-3, with no clear D. With 3 bases removed from V and 2 bases from J, the gap between germline ends came to 9 bases. CDR1 and CDR2 from the germline V gene are MDHEN and SYDVKM. The CDR3 sequence is 14 residues long.

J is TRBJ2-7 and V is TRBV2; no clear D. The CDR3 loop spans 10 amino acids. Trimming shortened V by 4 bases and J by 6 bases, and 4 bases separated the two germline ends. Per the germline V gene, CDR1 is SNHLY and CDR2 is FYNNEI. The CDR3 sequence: CASSGSEQYF. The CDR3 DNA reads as TGTGCCAGCAGTGGCAGCGAGCAGTACTTC.